The 26 T cell receptor beta chains listed next were all sequenced from one sample in a study of T cells after yellow fever vaccination. One entry per CDR3 protein results from TCRdb running MiXCR on the 5' RACE reads. In the table there are hundreds of thousands of distinct CDR3 sequences, roughly 20% of which are singletons. The specimen comprised PBMCs, sampled before the yellow fever booster vaccination. The source is a man aged 18-30 years who received the YFV17D yellow fever vaccine.

The chain couples TRBV18 to TRBJ2-3, with D perhaps TRBD1 (6 bases). CDR3 length: 15 residues. Germline assignment: CDR1 KGHSH and CDR2 LQKENI. With 5 bases removed from V and 0 bases from J, the gap between germline ends came to 12 bases. The CDR3 protein is CASSSGQFSTDTQYF. CDR3 DNA sequence: TGTGCCAGCTCATCTGGACAGTTTAGCACAGATACGCAGTATTTT.

V is TRBV20-1 and J is TRBJ2-5; D perhaps matches TRBD1 (6 bases). V gave up 0 bases and J gave up 3 bases, with 20 bases separating them. The CDR3 is 17 residues long. CDR1 and CDR2 (germline): DFQATT, SNEGSKA (reference sequence). The CDR3 is CSARDPATGPPEETQYF. The CDR3 bases are TGCAGTGCTAGAGATCCCGCGACAGGTCCCCCGGAAGAGACCCAGTACTTC.

This clonotype showed up just a few times. This chain joins TRBV10-3 and TRBJ2-2; possibly TRBD1 for D (6 bases). V was pared by 4 bases and J by 1 base, with 10 bases between. The CDR3 covers 15 residues. Germline V lookup: CDR1 ENHRY, CDR2 SYGVKD. The CDR3 region has the DNA TGTGCCATCAGTGGCGGCAGGGGGAACACCGGGGAGCTGTTTTTT. Translated: CAISGGRGNTGELFF.

J is TRBJ2-2 and V is TRBV12-3 or TRBV12-4; D is possibly TRBD2 (6 bases). Trimming stripped 9 bases from V and 7 bases from J, with 12 bases between. This CDR3 region has 12 residues. The CDR3 here is CARTLGGGELFF. In nucleotides, the CDR3 is TGTGCCAGGACCCTCGGGGGCGGGGAGCTGTTTTTT.

This clonotype has more than one count but fewer than ten. The J gene is TRBJ1-2, the V gene TRBV6-6; 7 bases fit TRBD1. The length of the CDR3 is 13 residues. With 9 bases clipped from V and 3 bases from J, the junction kept 7 bases outside the gene matches. Germline lookup yields CDR1 MNHNY and CDR2 SVGAGI (reference sequence). The CDR3 coding sequence is TGTGCCAGTGACCCGACAGGGTACTATGGCTACACCTTC. Its translation: CASDPTGYYGYTF.

V usage is TRBV10-3 and J usage is TRBJ2-7; 9 bases map to TRBD1. V trimming: 6 bases; J trimming: 4 bases; junction bases outside the gene matches: 4. Looked up from germline, CDR1 is ENHRY and CDR2 is SYGVKD. The CDR3 loop spans 13 amino acids. The CDR3 bases are TGTGCCATCAGCCCGGGACAGGGATACGAGCAGTACGTC. Residues: CAISPGQGYEQYV.

This chain joins TRBV6-5 and TRBJ2-2, with TRBD2 matching 12 bases. With 6 bases clipped from V and 6 bases from J, the junction kept 8 bases outside the gene matches. Per the germline V gene, CDR1 is MNHEY and CDR2 is SVGAGI. The CDR3 has 16 amino acids. The CDR3 sequence: CASRPLAGGLAGELFF. The DNA of the CDR3 is TGTGCCAGCAGGCCTCTAGCGGGGGGGCTGGCCGGGGAGCTGTTTTTT.

This clonotype appeared a few times. The genes are TRBV5-1 and TRBJ1-1; D gene ambiguous. Germline V gene data show CDR1 as SGHRS and CDR2 as YFSETQ. Trimming left V 9 bases short and J 0 bases short, with 12 bases between. This CDR3 contains 13 residues. This CDR3 is CATRPQMNTEAFF. In nucleotides, the CDR3 is TGCGCCACCCGACCCCAAATGAACACTGAAGCTTTCTTT.

V and J are TRBV7-2 and TRBJ2-2; D unclear. Germline V gene lookup returns CDR1 SGHTA and CDR2 FQGNSA. V lost 0 bases to trimming and J lost 6 bases, with 8 bases between them. The CDR3 has 14 amino acids. CDR3 loop: CASSLALGPGELFF. In DNA, the CDR3 is TGTGCCAGCAGCTTAGCGCTCGGTCCCGGGGAGCTGTTTTTT.

The rearrangement uses TRBV18 and TRBJ2-4, with D possibly matching TRBD2 (7 bases). This CDR3 has 20 residues. The V gene lost 4 bases and the J gene lost 7 bases, with 32 bases spanning the gap. Germline loops: CDR1 KGHSH, CDR2 LQKENI. The CDR3 here is CASSRPGYSGGPTQGNIQYF. The CDR3 DNA reads as TGTGCCAGCTCACGACCAGGTTACTCGGGGGGCCCTACCCAGGGGAACATTCAGTACTTC.

The CDR3 spells CASSYSNREGAFF. The CDR3 DNA follows: TGTGCCAGCAGTTACTCCAACAGGGAAGGAGCTTTCTTT. The chain uses TRBV6-5 and TRBJ1-1, with D possibly matching TRBD1 (6 bases). V was pared by 0 bases and J by 10 bases, with 12 bases between. The CDR3 runs to 13 residues. Germline-derived CDR1 and CDR2 are MNHEY and SVGAGI.

The rearrangement links TRBV9 to TRBJ2-5; TRBD1 agrees at 8 bases. Germline values: CDR1 SGDLS, CDR2 YYNGEE. The length of the CDR3 is 16 residues. Trimming took 4 bases from V and 5 from J; bases not matched to a gene: 13. CDR3 DNA sequence: TGTGCCAGCAGCCCGACAGGGGCCTTTCCTGGGGAGACCCAGTACTTC. Translating it yields CASSPTGAFPGETQYF.

This clonotype was observed a few times. The chain joins TRBV6-2 or TRBV6-3 to TRBJ1-1; no clear D gene. The V gene's germline CDR1 is MNHEY and CDR2 SVGEGT. The CDR3 has 16 residues. V was pared by 7 bases and J by 6 bases, with 24 bases between. CDR3 sequence reads: CASTSRGSWEWAEAFF. CDR3 nucleotides: TGTGCCAGCACTTCCCGCGGGAGTTGGGAGTGGGCTGAAGCTTTCTTT.

The chain recombines TRBV10-3 with TRBJ2-1, with D unclear. This CDR3 is 12 amino acids long. V gave up 0 bases and J gave up 4 bases, with 1 base separating them. Looked up from germline, CDR1 is ENHRY and CDR2 is SYGVKD. DNA of the CDR3: TGTGCCATCAGTGAGTCTTACAATGAGCAGTTCTTC. This translates into CAISESYNEQFF.

The chain joins TRBV11-1 to TRBJ2-7; 13 bases are shared with TRBD2. The CDR3 loop spans 15 amino acids. The junction had 3 bases not matched to a gene; V was cut back by 5 bases and J by 2 bases. Germline V gene lookup returns CDR1 SGHAT and CDR2 FQDESV (reference sequence). The CDR3 DNA follows: TGTGCCAGCAGCCCTACTAGCGGGGGGGCCTACGAGCAGTACTTC. It specifies CASSPTSGGAYEQYF.

The V call is TRBV12-3 or TRBV12-4, the J call TRBJ1-3, with D uncertain. V lost 5 bases, J lost 0 bases, and 14 bases lay in between. The CDR3 runs 16 residues. This CDR3 is CASSPRPVHSGNTIYF. CDR3 DNA: TGTGCCAGCAGTCCTCGCCCGGTACACTCTGGAAACACCATATATTTT.

This clonotype came up a few times. The V gene is TRBV4-1, the J gene TRBJ2-4, with 10 bases matching TRBD1. This CDR3 region has 16 residues. The ends lost 1 base at V and 9 bases at J; junction bases unmatched: 9. Germline-derived CDR1 and CDR2 are MGHRA and YSYEKL. The CDR3 nucleotides are TGCGCCAGCAGCCAAGCCGGGACAGGGGTGAAGGGCATTCAGTACTTC. Translation: CASSQAGTGVKGIQYF.

J is TRBJ1-2 and V is TRBV29-1; D is undetermined. Between the trimmed V and J ends, which lost 6 bases and 10 bases, there was a span of 15 bases. The CDR3 extends over 11 amino acids. Germline assignment: CDR1 SQVTM and CDR2 ANQGSEA. CDR3: CSVGPVPNYTF. The CDR3 bases are TGCAGCGTGGGCCCCGTCCCCAACTACACCTTC.

The chain uses TRBV6-6 and TRBJ2-1; 14 bases are a match to TRBD2. The CDR3 is 19 residues long. V gave up 0 bases and J gave up 3 bases; unmatched junction bases: 7. Germline V CDR1 and CDR2: MNHNY, SVGAGI (reference sequence). The CDR3 bases are TGTGCCAGCAGTTACTCGAGGATAGGGACTAGCGGGGGCTACAATGAGCAGTTCTTC. Amino acid sequence: CASSYSRIGTSGGYNEQFF.

This clonotype was counted at least ten times. V usage is TRBV25-1 and J usage is TRBJ1-1; D not certain. Germline CDR1 is MGHDK and CDR2 is SYGVNS. The V end lost 0 bases, the J end lost 5 bases, and 4 bases lay between the germline ends. The CDR3 is 12 residues long. Written as DNA, the CDR3 is TGTGCCAGCAGTGAATATAGGACTGAAGCTTTCTTT. Translating it yields CASSEYRTEAFF. Looking up the rest from reference TRBV25-1 and TRBJ1-1 gives the full variable domain: EADIYQTPRYLVIGTGKKITLECSQTMGHDKMYWYQQDPGMELHLIHYSYGVNSTEKGDLSSESTVSRIRTEHFPLTLESARPSHTSQYLCASSEYRTEAFFGQGTRLTVV.

This chain joins TRBV7-2 and TRBJ2-3, with 7 bases lining up with TRBD2. This CDR3 region has 14 residues. Germline V gives CDR1 SGHTA, CDR2 FQGNSA. J lost 4 bases, V lost 6 bases, and 7 bases had no gene match. The CDR3 bases are TGTGCCAGCAGGCCCGGACGGGGGGCAGATACGCAGTATTTT. This gives the protein CASRPGRGADTQYF.

This sequence joins TRBV3-1 and TRBJ2-2; D remains unclear. CDR1 LGHDT and CDR2 YNNKEL come from the germline V gene (reference sequence). CDR3 length: 15 amino acids. The V end lost 1 base, the J end lost 3 bases, and 9 bases lay between the germline ends. CDR3 protein: CASSQGTEHTGELFF. As DNA, the CDR3 is TGTGCCAGCAGCCAAGGGACGGAACACACCGGGGAGCTGTTTTTT. Full variable domain (rest looked up from reference TRBV3-1 and TRBJ2-2): DTAVSQTPKYLVTQMGNDKSIKCEQNLGHDTMYWYKQDSKKFLKIMFSYNNKELIINETVPNRFSPKSPDKAHLNLHINSLELGDSAVYFCASSQGTEHTGELFFGEGSRLTVL.

The chain links TRBV20-1 to TRBJ1-6, with D maybe TRBD1 (5 bases). The CDR3 sequence is 13 residues long. Per the germline V gene, CDR1 is DFQATT and CDR2 is SNEGSKA (reference sequence). The V and J ends lost 0 bases and 14 bases respectively, with 14 bases between them. CDR3 sequence: CSARDRAGLSLHF. CDR3 sequence (DNA): TGCAGTGCTAGAGATCGGGCAGGGCTGTCCCTCCACTTT.

V and J are TRBV28 and TRBJ1-5; the D is unclear. The CDR3 extends over 11 amino acids. V was trimmed by 6 bases and J by 11 bases, leaving 11 bases between them. Germline CDR1 MDHEN, CDR2 SYDVKM. The CDR3 spells CASSHPMTQHF. For the CDR3, the DNA is TGTGCCAGCAGCCACCCTATGACCCAGCATTTT.

In this sample, this clonotype turned up a few times. The J gene is TRBJ2-1, the V gene TRBV24-1; the D gene could be TRBD1 or TRBD2 (6 bases each). Between the trimmed V and J ends, which lost 4 bases and 4 bases, there was a span of 10 bases. Germline CDR1 is KGHDR and CDR2 is SFDVKD. The CDR3 is 14 residues long. CDR3 DNA sequence: TGTGCCACCAGTGAAGGGGGGCTGTACAATGAGCAGTTCTTC. It specifies CATSEGGLYNEQFF.

The rearrangement links TRBV5-1 to TRBJ2-6, with D uncertain. CDR1 is SGHRS and CDR2 is YFSETQ in the germline V gene. The CDR3 sequence is 17 residues long. V lost 4 bases to trimming and J lost 2 bases, with 16 bases between them. CDR3 DNA sequence: TGCGCCAGCAGCCCGCGGCCCACGAACCCTGGGGCCAACGTCCTGACTTTC. Residues: CASSPRPTNPGANVLTF. Based on the CDR3 plus reference TRBV5-1 and TRBJ2-6, the full variable domain is KAGVTQTPRYLIKTRGQQVTLSCSPISGHRSVSWYQQTPGQGLQFLFEYFSETQRNKGNFPGRFSGRQFSNSRSEMNVSTLELGDSALYLCASSPRPTNPGANVLTFGAGSRLTVL.